This T cell receptor beta chain was sequenced for a study of PD-L1 blockade in urothelial cancer. As for the study in general: T cells numbered a median of 141,255 in the blood samples.

The protocol was immunoSEQ multiplex PCR, while the TCRdb copy is restricted to in-frame clones and leaves out a portion. The sample contains about 29,000 clones, around 86% of which appear only once. The germline V gene has CDR1 LNHDA and CDR2 SQIVND (reference sequence). V gave up 4 bases and J gave up 3 bases, with 16 bases separating them. The CDR3 is made up of 16 amino acids. The TCR comes from a man aged 50 or older with urothelial cancer. The chain employs TRBV19 and TRBJ1-5, with TRBD1 as a possible D gene (5 bases). The sequences come from PBMCs, collected around atezolizumab (anti-PD-L1) treatment. CDR3 DNA sequence: TGTGCCAGTAGTAACCCCCAAATGGGACTCAATCAGCCCCAGCATTTT. This sequence encodes CASSNPQMGLNQPQHF.